A single sample is the source of the 17 T cell receptor beta chains below, sequenced in a study of technical replicates of blood from a few donors (TCRdb year 2017). The protocol used for the library was the immunoSEQ multiplex PCR assay. The table comes from immuneACCESS by way of TCRdb, which keeps in-frame sequences with V and J called. Part of the clones is missing from these tables; in studies checked, under half for an unresolved V gene and the rest for unknown reasons. The sample table records 70,000 to 80,000 clones; roughly 91% of these occur just once. More than 0.35% of the sample lies in the top ten. The source material was T cells isolated from PBMCs. All receptors derive from a human donor in good health. Some clones in this sample may be carry-over from other donors' samples.

The chain links TRBV27 to TRBJ2-7; TRBD1 matches 9 bases. This CDR3 region has 15 residues. Germline CDR1 is MNHEY and CDR2 is SMNVEV (reference sequence). The V segment lost 3 bases and the J segment 3 bases; nucleotides outside the gene matches: 6. Here the CDR3 reads CASSFYGQGNYEQYF. In nucleotides, the CDR3 is TGTGCCAGCAGTTTTTACGGACAGGGGAACTACGAGCAGTACTTC.

The chain is built from TRBV25-1 and TRBJ1-4; 7 bases align to TRBD1. V was clipped by 8 bases and J by 7 bases; unmatched bases: 4. The CDR3 is 12 residues long. CDR1 and CDR2 from the germline V gene are MGHDK and SYGVNS. DNA of the CDR3: TGTGCCAGCGGAGACAGGGTTGAAAAACTGTTTTTT. Residues: CASGDRVEKLFF.

The gene calls are TRBV11-2 and TRBJ2-2, with D possibly matching TRBD2 (5 bases). This CDR3 contains 17 residues. V was cut by 3 bases and J by 6 bases, with 20 bases left in between. CDR1 and CDR2 from the germline V gene are SGHAT and FQNNGV. The CDR3 spells CASSFRGLARTAGELFF. The CDR3 bases are TGTGCCAGCAGCTTTCGCGGGCTAGCAAGGACGGCCGGGGAGCTGTTTTTT.

This chain uses TRBV7-9 with TRBJ2-1; D is unclear. The CDR3 runs 14 residues. Trimming cost V 7 bases and J 6 bases, with 16 bases left between them. The V gene's germline CDR1 is SEHNR and CDR2 FQNEAQ (reference sequence). CDR3 in DNA: TGTGCCAGCACCCCCGTTCTAAACGGCAATGAGCAGTTCTTC. Protein product: CASTPVLNGNEQFF.

This rearrangement joins TRBV5-6 to TRBJ2-7, with D tentatively TRBD2 (6 bases). Germline CDR1 is SGHDT and CDR2 is YYEEEE. V lost 0 bases to trimming and J lost 2 bases, with 9 bases between them. The CDR3 runs 14 residues. The CDR3 DNA sequence: TGTGCCAGCAGCTTGGCCGGGGGACCCTACGAGCAGTACTTC. Protein product: CASSLAGGPYEQYF.

The rearrangement uses TRBV10-3 and TRBJ1-1; 7 bases agree with TRBD1. Looked up from germline, CDR1 is ENHRY and CDR2 is SYGVKD. Unmatched junction bases numbered 12, after V lost 6 bases and J lost 5 bases. The CDR3 covers 15 residues. The CDR3 loop is CAISDPTGFRTEAFF. DNA for the CDR3: TGTGCCATCAGCGATCCGACAGGGTTTCGTACTGAAGCTTTCTTT.

This clone was seen only once. This chain uses TRBV5-1 with TRBJ1-2; 9 bases align to TRBD1. This CDR3 comprises 16 residues. Germline-derived CDR1 and CDR2 are SGHRS and YFSETQ. With V trimmed by 4 bases and J by 4 bases, 11 bases remained unmatched. CDR3 DNA: TGCGCCAGCAGCGGGGACAGGGATGAACCGACCTATGGCTACACCTTC. Translating gives CASSGDRDEPTYGYTF.

J is TRBJ2-2 and V is TRBV5-1; 7 positions match TRBD1. The CDR3 has 14 amino acids. The V segment lost 7 bases and the J segment 0 bases; nucleotides outside the gene matches: 3. Germline values: CDR1 SGHRS, CDR2 YFSETQ. The DNA for the CDR3 is TGCGCCAGCTGCGGACAGGCGAACACCGGGGAGCTGTTTTTT. Residues: CASCGQANTGELFF.

The rearrangement uses TRBV28 and TRBJ1-2; D is perhaps TRBD1 (5 bases). Germline V gives CDR1 MDHEN, CDR2 SYDVKM. The CDR3 extends over 12 amino acids. Trimming removed 2 bases from V and 5 bases from J, with 6 bases in between. The CDR3 nucleotides are TGTGCCAGCAGTTTAGACAGTTATGGCTACACCTTC. Translating it yields CASSLDSYGYTF.

The chain is built from TRBV11-3 and TRBJ2-2; 7 nucleotides agree with TRBD2. The CDR3 totals 15 residues. Germline V lookup: CDR1 SGHNT, CDR2 YENEEA. J lost 4 bases, V lost 7 bases, and 9 bases had no gene match. This CDR3 reads CASNPSGAFTGELFF. CDR3 coding DNA: TGTGCCAGCAACCCCAGCGGGGCCTTCACCGGGGAGCTGTTTTTT. Variable domain in full (rest from reference TRBV11-3 and TRBJ2-2): EAGVVQSPRYKIIEKKQPVAFWCNPISGHNTLYWYLQNLGQGPELLIRYENEEAVDDSQLPKDRFSAERLKGVDSTLKIQPAELGDSAVYLCASNPSGAFTGELFFGEGSRLTVL.

This sequence joins TRBV5-1 and TRBJ2-5, with 15 bases lining up with TRBD2. CDR3 length: 19 amino acids. Germline V CDR1 and CDR2: SGHRS, YFSETQ. V lost 4 bases and J lost 1; bases outside the gene matches: 11. This CDR3 is CASSTVPGLAGGTQETQYF. As DNA, the CDR3 is TGCGCCAGCAGCACCGTCCCGGGACTAGCGGGAGGTACCCAAGAGACCCAGTACTTC.

This chain links TRBV30 with TRBJ1-1; a possible D gene is TRBD1 (5 bases). The germline CDR1 and CDR2 sequences are GTSNPN and SVGIG (reference sequence). The CDR3 totals 10 residues. Trimming pared 4 bases from V and 11 bases from J, leaving 11 bases between. The CDR3 region has the DNA TGTGCCTGGATAGGGGCAAGGGCTTTCTTT. Its translation is CAWIGARAFF.

V gene TRBV30 combines with J gene TRBJ1-3; D is ambiguous. CDR3 length equals 14 residues. Germline-derived CDR1 and CDR2 are GTSNPN and SVGIG (reference sequence). With 0 bases removed from V and 3 bases from J, the gap between germline ends came to 9 bases. CDR3 protein: CAWSVGSDGNTIYF. Written as DNA, the CDR3 is TGTGCCTGGAGTGTTGGCAGTGATGGAAACACCATATATTTT. Combining the CDR3 with reference TRBV30 and TRBJ1-3 gives the whole variable domain SQTIHQWPATLVQPVGSPLSLECTVEGTSNPNLYWYRQAAGRGLQLLFYSVGIGQISSEVPQNLSASRPQDRQFILSSKKLLLSDSGFYLCAWSVGSDGNTIYFGEGSWLTVV.

CDR3 sequence reads: CASSFRGTYEQYF. As DNA, the CDR3 is TGTGCCAGCAGCTTTAGGGGAACCTACGAGCAGTACTTC. J is TRBJ2-7 and V is TRBV5-8; a possible D gene is TRBD1 (5 bases). Trimming removed 2 bases from V and 2 bases from J, with 8 bases in between. Germline V gene sequence: CDR1 SGHTS, CDR2 YDEGEE. The CDR3 consists of 13 residues.

This chain joins TRBV7-9 and TRBJ1-1, with 8 nucleotides matching TRBD1. Trimming removed 1 base from V and 1 base from J; junction bases left unmatched: 2. The CDR3 totals 15 residues. Germline loops: CDR1 SEHNR, CDR2 FQNEAQ (reference sequence). CDR3 bases: TGTGCCAGCAGCTTAGTTGGACAGGGGAACACTGAAGCTTTCTTT. Its translation: CASSLVGQGNTEAFF.

The chain has TRBV19 and TRBJ2-7; TRBD1 might be the D (6 bases). V lost 6 bases, J lost 0 bases, and 9 bases lay in between. The germline V gene encodes CDR1 LNHDA and CDR2 SQIVND (reference sequence). This CDR3 is 13 amino acids long. The CDR3 DNA sequence: TGTGCCAGTAGAAGAGGGGGCTCCTACGAGCAGTACTTC. Translating it yields CASRRGGSYEQYF.

V usage is TRBV11-3 and J usage is TRBJ2-3; possibly TRBD1 for D (5 bases). This CDR3 comprises 15 residues. Germline V CDR1 and CDR2: SGHNT, YENEEA. The ends were cut back, 4 bases at V and 4 bases at J, with 15 bases in the middle. The CDR3 loop is CASSSSGKVADTQYF. CDR3 bases: TGTGCCAGCAGCTCTTCAGGGAAGGTGGCAGATACGCAGTATTTT.